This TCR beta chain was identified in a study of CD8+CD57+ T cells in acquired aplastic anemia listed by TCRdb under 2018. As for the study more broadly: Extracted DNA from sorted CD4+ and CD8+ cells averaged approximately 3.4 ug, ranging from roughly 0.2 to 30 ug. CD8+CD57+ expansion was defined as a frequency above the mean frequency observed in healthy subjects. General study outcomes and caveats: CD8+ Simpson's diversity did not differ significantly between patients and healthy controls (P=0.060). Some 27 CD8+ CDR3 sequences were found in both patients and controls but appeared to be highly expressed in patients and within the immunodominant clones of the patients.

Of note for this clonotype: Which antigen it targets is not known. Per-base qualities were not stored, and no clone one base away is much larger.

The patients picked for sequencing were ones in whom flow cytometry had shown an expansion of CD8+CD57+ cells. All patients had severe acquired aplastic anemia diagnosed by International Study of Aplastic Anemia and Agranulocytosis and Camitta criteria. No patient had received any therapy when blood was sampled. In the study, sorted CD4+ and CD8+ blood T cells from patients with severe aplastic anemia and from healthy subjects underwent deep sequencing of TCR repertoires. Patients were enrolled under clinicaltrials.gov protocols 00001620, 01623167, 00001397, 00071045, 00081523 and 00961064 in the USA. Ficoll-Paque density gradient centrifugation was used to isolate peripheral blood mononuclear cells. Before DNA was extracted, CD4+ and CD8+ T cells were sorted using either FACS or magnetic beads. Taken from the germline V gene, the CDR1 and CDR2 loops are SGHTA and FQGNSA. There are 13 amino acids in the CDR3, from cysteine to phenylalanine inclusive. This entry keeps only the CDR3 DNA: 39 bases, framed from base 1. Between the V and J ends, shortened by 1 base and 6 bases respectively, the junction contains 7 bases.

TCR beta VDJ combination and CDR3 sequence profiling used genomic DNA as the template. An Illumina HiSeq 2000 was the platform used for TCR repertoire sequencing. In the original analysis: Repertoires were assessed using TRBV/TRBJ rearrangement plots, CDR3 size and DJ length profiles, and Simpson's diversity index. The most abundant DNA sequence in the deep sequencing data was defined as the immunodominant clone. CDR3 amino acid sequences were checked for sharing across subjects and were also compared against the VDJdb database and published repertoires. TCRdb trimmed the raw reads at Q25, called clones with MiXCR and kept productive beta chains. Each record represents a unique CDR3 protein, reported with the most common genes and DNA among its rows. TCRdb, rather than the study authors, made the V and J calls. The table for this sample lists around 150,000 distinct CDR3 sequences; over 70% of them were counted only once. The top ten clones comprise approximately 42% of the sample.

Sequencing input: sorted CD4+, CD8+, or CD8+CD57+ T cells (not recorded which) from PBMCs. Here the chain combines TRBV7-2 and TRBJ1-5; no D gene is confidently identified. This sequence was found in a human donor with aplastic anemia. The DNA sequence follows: TGTGCCAGCAGCTTAGTTCTTGGTCAGCCCCAGCATTTT. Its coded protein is CASSLVLGQPQHF.